The present entry profiles one T cell receptor beta chain with its context. Ten or more counts support this clonotype. The specificity of this receptor is unknown. No base quality values were provided; no much bigger clone lies one nucleotide off. In the ophthalmopathy patients, disease was moderately to severely active, with a Clinical Activity Score of 3 or more, a NOSPECS grade of 4 or more, and a duration of less than 3 months. Any patient with an uncontrolled infection, another autoimmune disease, pregnancy or lactation was excluded. Diagnoses were established on the basis of clinical symptoms, serum thyroxine and TRAb, thyroid ultrasound, and orbital computed tomography. PBMCs were separated from 8 to 10 ml of fresh peripheral blood using Ficoll-Paque density gradient centrifugation. Trizol reagent was used to extract total RNA, and RNA quality was then checked on an Agilent 2100 Bioanalyzer.

TCR beta CDR3 regions were amplified from RNA transcripts. The TCR CDR3 was subjected to a first round of RT-PCR using the HTBI primer set and the Qiagen OneStep RT-PCR kit. The libraries were constructed in a second round of multiplex PCR and then size-selected and purified. Sequencing of the libraries was done on an Illumina HiSeq2000 using paired-end 100 bp reads. As for the authors' bioinformatics: SOAPnuke was used to process the raw data, throwing out any read that contained adapters or uncalled bases, had a mean Phred below 15, or lacked an exact constant-primer or identifier match. COPE v1.2.5 was used to merge high-quality paired reads, and clonotypes were defined as unique nucleotide sequences. MiTCR v1.1 was used to align clonotypes to the IMGT TRBV, TRBD and TRBJ reference segments. The analysis was restricted to V-J combinations with a frequency above 0.0001, which together covered 99% to 99.2% of the repertoires. The TCS score was defined as F50 (clonal expansion) divided by E x V (chaos), with BLOSUM62-based TCRdist calculated between CDR3 peptides within each V-J. Welch's t-statistics and random forest reduced 500 to 550 V-J features to 13, which were used in a naive Bayes classifier (R e1071). Using fastp trimming at Q25 and MiXCR clonotype assembly, TCRdb reanalyzed the public sequencing data and kept in-frame beta chains. Each CDR3 protein gets just one entry, which takes the most common genes and DNA from the rows behind it. These V and J calls derive from TCRdb rather than the authors' analysis. This sample is represented by a few hundred thousand distinct CDR3 sequences; around 18% of them were singletons. The ten biggest clones cover over 35% of the sample.

This sample is part of a study of T cells in Graves' hyperthyroidism and ophthalmopathy (dated by TCRdb to about 2019). Turning to the overall study: Peripheral blood was collected at initial diagnosis, before any treatment. A discovery cohort of roughly 96 patients, about 40 with Graves' ophthalmopathy and 55 to 60 with stable Graves' hyperthyroidism, was used to find distinguishing TCR V-J signatures. An independent validation cohort of 18 to 20 hyperthyroidism patients and 17 patients who later progressed to ophthalmopathy tested prospective prediction of ophthalmopathy. The roughly 100 discovery patients were divided at random into training and test sets in a 7:3 ratio. The study also compared thyroid tissue and blood T-cell repertoires from several Graves' hyperthyroidism patients. After sampling, hyperthyroidism patients received methimazole starting at 30 mg daily, and ophthalmopathy patients received high-dose intravenous methylprednisolone. The paper describes TCR Vbeta CDR3 sequencing of 140 or so peripheral blood samples, made up of 43 ophthalmopathy patients, roughly 75 hyperthyroidism patients and some 17 progressor patients.

Overall study results and their limits: A model built on a 13 V-J signature distinguished ophthalmopathy from stable hyperthyroidism, reaching 85% to 90% sensitivity and about 81% specificity in cross-validation and 80%/75% in testing. Most expanded thyroid clonotypes (frequency above 0.001) were also found in blood, which suggests that blood repertoires may mirror thyroid immune responses. No statistical method was used to set the sample size in advance, and investigators knew the group allocation. During validation, the model predicted progression to ophthalmopathy a median of about 6.3 months ahead of onset, with around 71% sensitivity and about 72% specificity.

Including the terminal cysteine and phenylalanine, the CDR3 comprises 14 residues. Solely the CDR3 DNA is kept, with 42 bases framed from the first base. The germline V gene provides CDR1 MNHNS and CDR2 SASEGT. Trimming removed 2 bases from V and 7 bases from J, leaving 14 bases between the germline ends. Specimen: blood. This clonotype originated in a man between 18 and 35 years old with Graves' ophthalmopathy. The sequence is built from TRBV6-1 and TRBJ1-2, with no confident D gene call. The nucleotides are TGTGCCAGCAGTGAACAGGAACTTATTCCTGGCTACACCTTC. Its protein is CASSEQELIPGYTF.